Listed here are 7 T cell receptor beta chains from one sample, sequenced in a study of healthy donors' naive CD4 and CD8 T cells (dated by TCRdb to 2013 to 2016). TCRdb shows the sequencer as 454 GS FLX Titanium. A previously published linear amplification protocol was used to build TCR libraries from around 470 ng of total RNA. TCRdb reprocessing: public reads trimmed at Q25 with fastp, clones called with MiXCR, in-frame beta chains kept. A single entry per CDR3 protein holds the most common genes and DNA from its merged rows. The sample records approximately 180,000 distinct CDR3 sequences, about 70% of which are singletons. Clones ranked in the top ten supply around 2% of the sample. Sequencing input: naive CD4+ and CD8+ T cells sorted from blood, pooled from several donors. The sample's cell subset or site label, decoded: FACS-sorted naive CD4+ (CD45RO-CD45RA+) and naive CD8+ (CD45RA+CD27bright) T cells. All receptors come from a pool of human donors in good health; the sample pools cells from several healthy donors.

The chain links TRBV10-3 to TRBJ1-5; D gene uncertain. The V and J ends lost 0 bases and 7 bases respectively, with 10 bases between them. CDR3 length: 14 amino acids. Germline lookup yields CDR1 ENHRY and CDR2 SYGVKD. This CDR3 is CAISESWVGQPQHF. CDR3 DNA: TGTGCCATCAGTGAGTCTTGGGTCGGCCAGCCCCAGCATTTT.

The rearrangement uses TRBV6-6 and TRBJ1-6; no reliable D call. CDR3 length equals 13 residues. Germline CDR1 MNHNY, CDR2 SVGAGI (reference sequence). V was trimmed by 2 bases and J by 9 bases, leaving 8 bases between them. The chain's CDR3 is CASSYALGSPLHF. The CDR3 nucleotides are TGTGCCAGCAGTTACGCTCTGGGTTCACCCCTCCACTTT.

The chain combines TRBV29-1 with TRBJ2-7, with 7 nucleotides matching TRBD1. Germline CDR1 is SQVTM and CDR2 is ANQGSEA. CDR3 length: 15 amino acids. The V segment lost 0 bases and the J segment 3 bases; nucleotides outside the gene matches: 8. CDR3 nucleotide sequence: TGCAGCGTTGAAGATGGAAGGGGGCAAAACTACGAGCAGTACTTC. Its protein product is CSVEDGRGQNYEQYF.

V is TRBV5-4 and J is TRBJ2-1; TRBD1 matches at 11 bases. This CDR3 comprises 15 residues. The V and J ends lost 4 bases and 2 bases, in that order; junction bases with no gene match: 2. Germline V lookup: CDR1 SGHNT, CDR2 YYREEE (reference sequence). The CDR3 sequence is CASSPDRGPYNEQFF. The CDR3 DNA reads TGTGCCAGCAGCCCGGACAGGGGGCCCTACAATGAGCAGTTCTTC.

The CDR3 nucleotides read TGTGCCAGCAGCTTAGCCTCGACCACTTATAGCAATCAGCCCCAGCATTTT. Protein sequence: CASSLASTTYSNQPQHF. V and J are TRBV11-2 and TRBJ1-5; no reliable D call. Germline CDR1 reads SGHAT; CDR2 reads FQNNGV. Trimming stripped 1 base from V and 0 bases from J, with 13 bases between. CDR3 length: 17 residues.

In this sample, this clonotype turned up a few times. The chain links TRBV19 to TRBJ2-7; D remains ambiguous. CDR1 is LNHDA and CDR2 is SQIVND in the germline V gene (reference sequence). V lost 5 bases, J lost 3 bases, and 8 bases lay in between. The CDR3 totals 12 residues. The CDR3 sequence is CASSGRSYEQYF. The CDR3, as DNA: TGTGCCAGTAGTGGACGGAGCTACGAGCAGTACTTC.

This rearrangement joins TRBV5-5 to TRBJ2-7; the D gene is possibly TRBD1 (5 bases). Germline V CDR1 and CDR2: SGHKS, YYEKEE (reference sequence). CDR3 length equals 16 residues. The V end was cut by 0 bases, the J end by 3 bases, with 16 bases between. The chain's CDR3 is CASSLAVTGLFYEQYF. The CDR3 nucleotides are TGTGCCAGCAGCTTGGCAGTAACAGGTCTATTCTACGAGCAGTACTTC.